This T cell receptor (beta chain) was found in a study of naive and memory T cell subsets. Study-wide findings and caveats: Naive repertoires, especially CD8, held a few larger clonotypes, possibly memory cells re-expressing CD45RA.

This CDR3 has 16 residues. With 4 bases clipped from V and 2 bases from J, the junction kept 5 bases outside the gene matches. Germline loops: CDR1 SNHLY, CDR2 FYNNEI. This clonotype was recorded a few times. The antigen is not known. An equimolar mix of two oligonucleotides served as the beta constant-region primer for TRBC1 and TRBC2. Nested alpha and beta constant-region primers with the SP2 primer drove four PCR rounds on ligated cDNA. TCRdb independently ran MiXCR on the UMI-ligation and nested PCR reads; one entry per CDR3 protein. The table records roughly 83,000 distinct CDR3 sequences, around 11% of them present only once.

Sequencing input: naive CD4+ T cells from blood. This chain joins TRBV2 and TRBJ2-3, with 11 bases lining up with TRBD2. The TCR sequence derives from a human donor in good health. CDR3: CASSVPSGGLTDTQYF. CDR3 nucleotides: TGTGCCAGCAGTGTTCCTAGCGGGGGGCTCACAGATACGCAGTATTTT.